This TCR beta chain was observed in a study of OX40 agonist ivuxolimab in advanced cancers. Germline values: CDR1 SGHDT, CDR2 YYEEEE. The CDR3 has 16 residues. Using immunoSEQ multiplex PCR, the repertoire was profiled, and TCRdb retains in-frame clones only, with some absent. The sample carries roughly 39,000 clones, roughly 90% recorded once. The sequence came from an adult with an advanced solid tumor such as melanoma, head and neck, liver or kidney cancer. The J gene is TRBJ2-5, the V gene TRBV5-6; D is possibly TRBD2 (6 bases). The DNA end is more similar to TRBJ2-7, so the J call may be wrong. The sample was CD4+ or CD8+ T cells sorted from blood, taken in a trial of the OX40 agonist ivuxolimab. The CDR3 spells CASSLAGYGSSYEQYF. In DNA form, the CDR3 reads TGTGCCAGCAGCTTGGCCGGTTACGGGAGCTCCTACGAGCAGTACTTC.